One and the same sample provided the 18 T cell receptor beta chains below, sequenced in a study of T cell repertoires in cytomegalovirus infection. TCRdb redid the calling of the reads with MiXCR, one entry per CDR3 protein. This sample carries 250,000 to 300,000 distinct CDR3 sequences, about 20% of them seen once, and the ten largest clones take about 21%. Antigen specificity for these receptors is unknown. Sequenced material: cultured PBMCs, taken from culture after CMV antigen stimulation. The source of these receptors is a human donor in good health (CMV status not recorded). Some clones in this sample may be carry-over from other donors' samples.

A few counts support this clonotype. This rearrangement joins TRBV7-2 to TRBJ2-5, with 9 bases fitting TRBD1. The V and J ends lost 0 bases and 1 base, in that order; junction bases with no gene match: 3. Germline CDR1 reads SGHTA; CDR2 reads FQGNSA. The CDR3 runs 16 residues. DNA for the CDR3: TGTGCCAGCAGCTTAGCGGTGGGACAGGGCCAAGAGACCCAGTACTTC. This sequence encodes CASSLAVGQGQETQYF.

This clonotype was counted at least ten times. V and J are TRBV7-3 and TRBJ2-1; D possibly corresponds to TRBD2 (6 bases). Germline CDR1 SGHTA, CDR2 FQGTGA. CDR3 length: 14 residues. Trimming stripped 5 bases from V and 7 bases from J, with 15 bases between. For the CDR3, the DNA is TGTGCCAGCAGCATAGGAGGGTGGAGAAATGAGCAGTTCTTC. This encodes CASSIGGWRNEQFF.

This clonotype was counted at least ten times. The CDR3 loop reads CASSPATTNEKLFF. The CDR3 DNA is TGTGCCAGCAGCCCGGCTACAACTAATGAAAAACTGTTTTTT. J is TRBJ1-4 and V is TRBV12-3 or TRBV12-4, with unresolved D. Trimming took 6 bases from V and 0 from J, leaving 8 bases between them. There are 14 residues in the CDR3.

This clonotype was found many times. The rearrangement joins TRBV20-1 to TRBJ1-5, with no clear D. V was pared by 3 bases and J by 0 bases, with 12 bases between. This CDR3 comprises 15 residues. Germline V gene sequence: CDR1 DFQATT, CDR2 SNEGSKA (reference sequence). The CDR3 DNA reads as TGCAGTGCTAGTCGGTCGCGGAGTAGCAATCAGCCCCAGCATTTT. This translates into CSASRSRSSNQPQHF.

The chain is built from TRBV7-9 and TRBJ2-1; 7 bases are a match to TRBD1. Germline V gene data show CDR1 as SEHNR and CDR2 as FQNEAQ (reference sequence). V gave up 5 bases and J gave up 8 bases; unmatched junction bases: 6. The CDR3 is 13 residues long. The CDR3 here is CASSLRGTDEQFF. The DNA for the CDR3 is TGTGCCAGCAGCCTAAGGGGGACAGATGAGCAGTTCTTC.

V usage is TRBV6-2 or TRBV6-3 and J usage is TRBJ2-1; 9 bases agree with TRBD1. The CDR3 runs 15 residues. J was trimmed by 9 bases and V by 2 bases; bases with no gene match: 8. From germline, CDR1 is MNHEY and CDR2 SVGEGT. CDR3 nucleotides: TGTGCCAGCAGTTACCTTTTGGACAGGGGCGGTGAGCAGTTCTTC. Translating gives CASSYLLDRGGEQFF.

The chain employs TRBV12-3 or TRBV12-4 and TRBJ2-3; possibly TRBD1 for D (5 bases). The CDR3 loop spans 15 amino acids. V lost 6 bases, J lost 2 bases, and 15 bases lay in between. The CDR3 is CASRGLGRNTDTQYF. The DNA of the CDR3 is TGTGCCAGCAGAGGTCTGGGGCGGAACACAGATACGCAGTATTTT.

This clonotype was seen a handful of times. This sequence joins TRBV4-1 and TRBJ2-7; 7 bases match TRBD1. V was clipped by 3 bases and J by 6 bases; unmatched bases: 11. The CDR3 has 15 residues. Germline CDR1 is MGHRA and CDR2 is YSYEKL. The CDR3 spells CASSHQTGSLVEQYF. The CDR3 DNA reads TGCGCCAGCAGCCATCAGACAGGGTCGCTAGTCGAGCAGTACTTC.

The chain is built from TRBV6-1 and TRBJ2-1, with 12 positions matching TRBD2. CDR3 length: 17 amino acids. Germline V gene sequence: CDR1 MNHNS, CDR2 SASEGT. With V trimmed by 6 bases and J by 3 bases, 9 bases remained unmatched. CDR3 nucleotide sequence: TGTGCCAGCAGCCCAGACCTAGCGGGAGGGAGCTACAATGAGCAGTTCTTC. Residues: CASSPDLAGGSYNEQFF.

CDR3 residues: CASSQGAGDKLFF. The CDR3 DNA reads TGTGCCAGCAGCCAAGGGGCGGGGGATAAGCTGTTTTTT. The V call is TRBV3-1, the J call TRBJ2-2; TRBD2 matches at 7 bases. The trim removed 1 base at V and 12 bases at J, leaving 5 bases unmatched. Germline V lookup: CDR1 LGHDT, CDR2 YNNKEL (reference sequence). The length of the CDR3 is 13 residues.

V is TRBV20-1 and J is TRBJ2-7, with D possibly TRBD1 on 6 matching bases. The CDR3 contains 12 residues. Germline values: CDR1 DFQATT, CDR2 SNEGSKA (reference sequence). V was clipped by 3 bases and J by 6 bases, with 12 bases between them. CDR3 residues: CSARYRVSEQYF. The CDR3 region has the DNA TGCAGTGCTAGGTACAGGGTATCCGAGCAGTACTTC.

This chain uses TRBV14 with TRBJ2-7; 12 bases match TRBD2. Germline V gene lookup returns CDR1 SGHDN and CDR2 FVKESK. CDR3 size: 15 residues. V was clipped by 3 bases and J by 3 bases; unmatched bases: 3. This CDR3 reads CASSHGLAGNYEQYF. The CDR3 DNA reads TGTGCCAGCAGCCACGGACTAGCGGGGAACTACGAGCAGTACTTC.

This clonotype was recorded many times. This chain links TRBV5-1 with TRBJ2-3; D might be TRBD1 (5 bases). Germline CDR1 SGHRS, CDR2 YFSETQ. This CDR3 has 12 amino acids. Trimming shortened V by 0 bases and J by 6 bases, and 5 bases separated the two germline ends. Written as DNA, the CDR3 is TGCGCCAGCAGCTTGGAGGGGGATACGCAGTATTTT. Protein product: CASSLEGDTQYF.

This clonotype was found a few times. This chain joins TRBV7-6 and TRBJ2-1; 9 bases are shared with TRBD2. Germline values: CDR1 SGHVS, CDR2 FNYEAQ. The CDR3 covers 15 residues. Unmatched junction bases numbered 2, after V lost 5 bases and J lost 0 bases. The CDR3 DNA is TGTGCCAGCAGCCGACTAGCGGCCTCCTACAATGAGCAGTTCTTC. Amino acid sequence: CASSRLAASYNEQFF.

The sample holds a few counts of this clonotype. The chain employs TRBV29-1 and TRBJ1-1; D ambiguous. Germline CDR1 and CDR2: SQVTM and ANQGSEA. The V and J ends lost 3 bases and 10 bases respectively, with 15 bases between them. CDR3 size: 12 residues. The CDR3 nucleotides read TGCAGCGTTGATCGACAATTAGTAGGAGCTTTCTTT. Protein sequence: CSVDRQLVGAFF.

This chain links TRBV4-1 with TRBJ2-3, with no clear D. The CDR3 sequence is 13 residues long. Germline loops: CDR1 MGHRA, CDR2 YSYEKL. Trimming pared 5 bases from V and 14 bases from J, leaving 20 bases between. The CDR3 here is CASSYRALEFRYF. The CDR3 coding sequence is TGCGCCAGCAGCTACCGGGCCTTAGAATTTCGGTATTTT.

The V call is TRBV6-1, the J call TRBJ1-2, with D perhaps TRBD1 (6 bases). V was clipped by 5 bases and J by 6 bases, with 25 bases between them. The germline CDR1 and CDR2 sequences are MNHNS and SASEGT. The CDR3 totals 17 residues. CDR3 bases: TGTGCCAGCAGTTACATCTACTTACAGGGAGCTTACGATGGCTACACCTTC. It yields the protein CASSYIYLQGAYDGYTF.

This clonotype was seen many times. This CDR3 reads CASSFGGYTEAFF. The CDR3 nucleotides read TGTGCCAGCAGCTTTGGGGGGTACACTGAAGCTTTCTTT. The V and J genes are TRBV7-3 and TRBJ1-1; D is possibly TRBD1 (5 bases). The CDR3 length is 13 residues. Looked up from germline, CDR1 is SGHTA and CDR2 is FQGTGA. The ends were cut back, 3 bases at V and 3 bases at J, with 8 bases in the middle.